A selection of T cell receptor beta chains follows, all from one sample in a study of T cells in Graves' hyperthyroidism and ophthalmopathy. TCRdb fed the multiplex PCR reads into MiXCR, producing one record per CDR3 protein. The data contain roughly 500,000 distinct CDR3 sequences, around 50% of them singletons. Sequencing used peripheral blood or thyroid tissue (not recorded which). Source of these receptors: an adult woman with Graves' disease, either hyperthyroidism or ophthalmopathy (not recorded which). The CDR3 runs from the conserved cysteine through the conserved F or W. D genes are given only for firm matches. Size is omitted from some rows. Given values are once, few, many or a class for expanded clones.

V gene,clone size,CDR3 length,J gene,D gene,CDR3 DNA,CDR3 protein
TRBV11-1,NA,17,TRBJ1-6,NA,TGTGCCAGCAGCCTCCGGGACGCCATATCGGGTAATTCACCCCTCCACTTT,CASSLRDAISGNSPLHF
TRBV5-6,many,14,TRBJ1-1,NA,TGTGCCAGCAGCTTGGCCTCAGGGCGGATGGCAGCTTTCTTT,CASSLASGRMAAFF
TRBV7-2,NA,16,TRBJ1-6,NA,TGTGCCAGCAGCTTAGGCTCGGGGGCTCGTAATTCACCCCTCCACTTT,CASSLGSGARNSPLHF
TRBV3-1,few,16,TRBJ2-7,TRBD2,TGTGCCAGCAGCTCCACCTCGGCTAGCGGGAGGAACGAGCAGTACTTC,CASSSTSASGRNEQYF
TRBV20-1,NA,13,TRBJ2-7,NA,TGCAGTGCTAGAGTCCAACAGGGCTACGAGCAGCACTTC,CSARVQQGYEQHF
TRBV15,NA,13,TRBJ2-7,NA,TGTGCCACCAGCAGAGTTTCGCCCTACGAGCAGTACTTC,CATSRVSPYEQYF
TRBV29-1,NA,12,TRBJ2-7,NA,TGCAGCGCCGAGGGGTCGTCCTACGAGCAGTACTTC,CSAEGSSYEQYF
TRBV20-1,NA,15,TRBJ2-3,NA,TGCAGTGCGACCCCTCTCGATCCTAGCACAGATACGCAGTATTTT,CSATPLDPSTDTQYF
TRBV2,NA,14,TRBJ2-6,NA,TGTGCCAGCAGTACTGAGGTCGGGGCCAACGTCCTGACTTTC,CASSTEVGANVLTF
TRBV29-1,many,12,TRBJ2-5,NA,TGCAGCGTTGAAGGGGGGGTGGAGACCCAGTACTTC,CSVEGGVETQYF
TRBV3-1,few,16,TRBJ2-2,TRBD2,TGTGCCAGCAGCCCGGGACTAGCGGGAGCCGCCGGGGAGCTGTTTTTT,CASSPGLAGAAGELFF
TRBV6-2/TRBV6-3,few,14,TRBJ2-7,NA,TGTGCCAGCAGTTACAGGACGGCGCCCTACGAGCAGTACTTC,CASSYRTAPYEQYF
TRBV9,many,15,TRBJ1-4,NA,TGTGCCAGCAGCGTAGCTGGGAGGGAGAATGAAAAACTGTTTTTT,CASSVAGRENEKLFF
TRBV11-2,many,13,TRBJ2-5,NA,TGTGCCAGCAGCTTGGAGGGACTAGAGACCCAGTACTTC,CASSLEGLETQYF
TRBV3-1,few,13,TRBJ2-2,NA,TGTGCCAGCAGCCAAGTCAGTACCGGGGAGCTGTTTTTT,CASSQVSTGELFF
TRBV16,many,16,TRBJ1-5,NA,TGTGCCAGCAGCCAATCGGGAGGGAGAGGCAATCAGCCCCAGCATTTT,CASSQSGGRGNQPQHF
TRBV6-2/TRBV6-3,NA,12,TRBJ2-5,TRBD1,TGTGCCAGTGCAGGGACAGGAGAGACCCAGTACTTC,CASAGTGETQYF
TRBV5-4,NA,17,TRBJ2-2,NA,TGCGCCAGCAGCCAAGACGCCCCCGGGCCGAACACCGGGGAGCTGTTTTTT,CASSQDAPGPNTGELFF
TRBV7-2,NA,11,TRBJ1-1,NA,TGTGCCACCCGGGGGGGGGGGGTAACTTTCTTT,CATRGGGVTFF
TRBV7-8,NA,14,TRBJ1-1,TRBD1,TGTGCCAGCAGCATCGGACAGGCGAACACTGAAGCTTTCTTT,CASSIGQANTEAFF
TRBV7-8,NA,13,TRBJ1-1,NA,TGTGCCAGCCGCGCGACGGGGAGCACTGAAGCTTTCTTT,CASRATGSTEAFF
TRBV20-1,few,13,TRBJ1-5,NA,TGCAGTGCTAGAGTCACAGGGCGGGAGACCCAGCATTTT,CSARVTGRETQHF
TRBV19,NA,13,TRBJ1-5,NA,TGTGCCAGTAACGTACAGAGCAATCAGCCCCAGCATTTT,CASNVQSNQPQHF
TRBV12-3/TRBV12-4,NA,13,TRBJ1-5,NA,TGTGCCAGCAGCAGGGTCCACAATCAGCCCCAGCATTTT,CASSRVHNQPQHF
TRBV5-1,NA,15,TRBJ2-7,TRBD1,TGCGCCAGCAGCTTTTTGCTCCAGGGGGACTACGAGCAGTACTTC,CASSFLLQGDYEQYF
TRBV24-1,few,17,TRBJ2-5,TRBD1,TGTGCCACCAGTGACCCTCGGACAGGGGGATACCAAGAGACCCAGTACTTC,CATSDPRTGGYQETQYF
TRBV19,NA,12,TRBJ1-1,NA,TGTGCCAGTAGTATCTTCGGATATGAAGCTTTCTTT,CASSIFGYEAFF
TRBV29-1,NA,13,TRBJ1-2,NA,TGCAGCAGTAAGGCGACGGGGGGCTATGGCTACACCTTC,CSSKATGGYGYTF
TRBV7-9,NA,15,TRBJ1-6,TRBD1,TGTGCCAGCAGCCCCGACGGGGACAGTAATTCACCCCTCCACTTT,CASSPDGDSNSPLHF
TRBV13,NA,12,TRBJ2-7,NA,TGTGCCAGCAGCCAAGAGGGCGCTGGGAAGTACTTC,CASSQEGAGKYF
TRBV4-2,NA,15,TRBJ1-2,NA,TGTGCCAGCAGCCAAACGACAGACACTAACTATGGCTACACCTTC,CASSQTTDTNYGYTF